This T cell receptor (beta chain) was sequenced during a study of cytomegalovirus exposure and HLA in healthy donors. CDR3 length: 15 residues. Germline V lookup: CDR1 SGHAT, CDR2 FQNNGV. V was clipped by 5 bases and J by 6 bases, with 16 bases between them. Vbeta (60) and Jbeta (13) primers were used in the PCR. The data were produced by immunoSEQ multiplex PCR, yet TCRdb's version contains in-frame clones alone and is incomplete. The repertoire holds roughly 150,000 clones, roughly 80% seen once, with approximately 2% in the top ten. The TCR comes from a woman aged 40 to 55 in good health and CMV-seronegative. Input material: PBMCs. The rearrangement joins TRBV11-2 to TRBJ2-2; D may be TRBD2 (5 bases). The CDR3, as DNA: TGTGCCAGCAGCCCCCTGGGGAGTGTAGCCGGGGAGCTGTTTTTT. Its translation is CASSPLGSVAGELFF.